These 9 T cell receptor beta chains were all obtained from the same sample, sequenced in a study of blood T cell repertoires in COVID-19. Method: immunoSEQ multiplex PCR; TCRdb's copy keeps in-frame clones and lacks some. The sample records about 140,000 clones, roughly four fifths being singletons. The sequenced sample was PBMCs or T cells enriched from blood (not recorded which). These receptors all come from a woman aged 45-59 years with acute COVID-19.

The chain uses TRBV9 and TRBJ2-1; 7 bases map to TRBD2. Germline CDR1 is SGDLS and CDR2 is YYNGEE. The CDR3 extends over 18 amino acids. V lost 0 bases, J lost 5 bases, and 14 bases stayed unmatched. The CDR3 DNA reads TGTGCCAGCAGCGTAGGGCCGACCACGGGACTAACAGACAATGAGCAGTTCTTC. The encoded protein is CASSVGPTTGLTDNEQFF.

There are many counts of this clone. V gene TRBV9 combines with J gene TRBJ2-1; TRBD1 aligns across 7 bases. V shed 2 bases and J 5 bases; nucleotides not matched to a gene: 4. CDR3 length: 14 residues. CDR1 is SGDLS and CDR2 is YYNGEE in the germline V gene. The CDR3 DNA reads TGTGCCAGCAGCGTGCAGGGGGTAGACAATGAGCAGTTCTTC. Protein product: CASSVQGVDNEQFF.

The J gene is TRBJ1-2, the V gene TRBV7-2; the D gene is possibly TRBD1 (5 bases). V lost 3 bases, J lost 7 bases, and 15 bases lay in between. Germline assignment: CDR1 SGHTA and CDR2 FQGNSA. CDR3 length: 14 amino acids. The CDR3 is CASSFGGRGSGYTF. Here the CDR3 DNA reads TGTGCCAGCAGCTTTGGAGGGAGGGGAAGTGGCTACACCTTC. Full variable domain (outside the CDR3, taken from reference TRBV7-2 and TRBJ1-2): GAGVSQSPSNKVTEKGKDVELRCDPISGHTALYWYRQSLGQGLEFLIYFQGNSAPDKSGLPSDRFSAERTGGSVSTLTIQRTQQEDSAVYLCASSFGGRGSGYTFGSGTRLTVV.

This sequence joins TRBV19 and TRBJ1-5; D may be TRBD1 (6 bases). Looked up from germline, CDR1 is LNHDA and CDR2 is SQIVND (reference sequence). V was clipped by 2 bases and J by 0 bases, with 11 bases between them. The CDR3 is 16 amino acids. The CDR3 sequence: CASSILGGNSNQPQHF. The CDR3 bases are TGTGCCAGTAGTATATTAGGGGGAAATAGCAATCAGCCCCAGCATTTT.

This chain links TRBV5-5 with TRBJ2-1; weak D call: TRBD2 (6 bases). Germline V CDR1 and CDR2: SGHKS, YYEKEE (reference sequence). The V gene lost 1 base and the J gene lost 7 bases, with 18 bases spanning the gap. This CDR3 has 16 residues. Written as DNA, the CDR3 is TGTGCCAGCAGCTTGCGTAGCGGTAGTTTATCGAATGAGCAGTTCTTC. Translation: CASSLRSGSLSNEQFF.

This clone was detected once. The rearrangement joins TRBV7-2 to TRBJ1-3; D not certain. V was pared by 1 base and J by 0 bases, with 7 bases between. This CDR3 region has 15 residues. Germline V gene data show CDR1 as SGHTA and CDR2 as FQGNSA. CDR3 amino acids: CASSLGYGSGNTIYF. The CDR3 DNA follows: TGTGCCAGCAGCTTAGGGTACGGCTCTGGAAACACCATATATTTT.

J is TRBJ2-5 and V is TRBV24-1; 7 nucleotides agree with TRBD1. From germline, CDR1 is KGHDR and CDR2 SFDVKD. This CDR3 has 14 residues. The V and J ends lost 4 bases and 4 bases, in that order; junction bases with no gene match: 5. CDR3 loop: CATSDAGGLETQYF. Here the CDR3 DNA reads TGTGCCACCAGTGACGCAGGGGGTTTAGAGACCCAGTACTTC.

The rearrangement joins TRBV7-6 to TRBJ2-5, with 7 positions matching TRBD1. Trimming at V came to 4 bases and at J to 4 bases, leaving 6 bases not matched to a gene. CDR1 and CDR2 from the germline V gene are SGHVS and FNYEAQ. The CDR3 runs 14 residues. CDR3 DNA sequence: TGTGCCAGCAGCTACGGGACAGCTAGAGAGACCCAGTACTTC. Its protein is CASSYGTARETQYF.

This rearrangement joins TRBV27 to TRBJ2-7; D may be TRBD2 (5 bases). CDR1 MNHEY and CDR2 SMNVEV come from the germline V gene (reference sequence). Trimming pared 6 bases from V and 5 bases from J, leaving 17 bases between. This CDR3 region has 14 residues. CDR3: CASRQNPGSHEQYF. CDR3 sequence (DNA): TGTGCCAGCAGACAGAACCCGGGGTCCCACGAGCAGTACTTC.